These 3 T cell receptor beta chains originate from one sample sequenced in a study of cytomegalovirus exposure and HLA in healthy donors. Repertoires were generated with immunoSEQ multiplex PCR, while TCRdb's copy carries only in-frame clones and drops some. Of 200,000 or so clones in the sample, around 80% were seen once. Sequenced material: PBMCs. Every receptor here comes from a woman in her 30s in good health and CMV-seropositive.

This chain links TRBV28 with TRBJ2-1; D gene unclear. Trimming pared 5 bases from V and 7 bases from J, leaving 15 bases between. The germline gives CDR1 MDHEN, CDR2 SYDVKM. The CDR3 covers 14 residues. Written as DNA, the CDR3 is TGTGCCAGCAGTCTTAGCTCCCTCCAAAATGAGCAGTTCTTC. It encodes CASSLSSLQNEQFF. Drawing the rest from reference TRBV28 and TRBJ2-1, the complete variable domain is DVKVTQSSRYLVKRTGEKVFLECVQDMDHENMFWYRQDPGLGLRLIYFSYDVKMKEKGDIPEGYSVSREKKERFSLILESASTNQTSMYLCASSLSSLQNEQFFGPGTRLTVL.

The chain carries TRBV5-1 and TRBJ2-3, with D possibly TRBD1 on 5 matching bases. There are 12 residues in the CDR3. Germline values: CDR1 SGHRS, CDR2 YFSETQ. With 2 bases removed from V and 5 bases from J, the gap between germline ends came to 6 bases. The CDR3 DNA reads as TGCGCCAGCAGCTTCGACAGAGATACGCAGTATTTT. Translating gives CASSFDRDTQYF.

The gene calls are TRBV5-6 and TRBJ1-1, with 7 positions matching TRBD1. The CDR3 totals 15 residues. CDR1 SGHDT and CDR2 YYEEEE come from the germline V gene. V shed 0 bases, J shed 4 bases, and the junction held 6 bases outside the gene matches. This CDR3 reads CASSLGGRQGTEAFF. For the CDR3, the DNA is TGTGCCAGCAGCTTGGGTGGGAGACAGGGCACTGAAGCTTTCTTT.